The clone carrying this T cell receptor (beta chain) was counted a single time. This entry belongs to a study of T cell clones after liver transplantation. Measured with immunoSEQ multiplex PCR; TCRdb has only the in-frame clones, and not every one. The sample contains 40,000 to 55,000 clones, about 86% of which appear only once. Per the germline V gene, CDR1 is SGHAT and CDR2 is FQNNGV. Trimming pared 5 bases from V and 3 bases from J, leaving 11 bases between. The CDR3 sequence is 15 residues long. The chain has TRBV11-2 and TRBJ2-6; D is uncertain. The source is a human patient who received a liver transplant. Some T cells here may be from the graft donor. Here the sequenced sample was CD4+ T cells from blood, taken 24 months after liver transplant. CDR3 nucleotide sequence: TGTGCCAGCAGCCAAATGGCTTTTGGGGCCAACGTCCTGACTTTC. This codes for CASSQMAFGANVLTF.